This TCR beta chain comes out of a study of blood T cell repertoires in COVID-19. Profiling relied on immunoSEQ multiplex PCR, and the TCRdb table lists in-frame clones only, not all of them. Altogether fewer than 180,000 clones are present, just over 85% being singletons, with the ten largest covering around 3.3%. A single count supports this clone. Germline assignment: CDR1 LNHDA and CDR2 SQIVND (reference sequence). The CDR3 covers 15 residues. V gave up 5 bases and J gave up 1 base, with 14 bases separating them. The sequencing input was peripheral blood. The chain links TRBV19 to TRBJ2-5, with D possibly matching TRBD2 (6 bases). The sequence came from a man between 65 and 85 years old with acute or convalescent COVID-19. The CDR3 sequence: CASSPERAIQETQYF. Written as DNA, the CDR3 is TGTGCCAGTAGTCCCGAGCGGGCCATCCAAGAGACCCAGTACTTC.